The 17 T cell receptor beta chains listed next were all sequenced from one sample in a study of blood T cells in healthy people across ages. Using a J-beta primer mix together with a sample-barcoded 5' primer, a second PCR was run for 7 to 11 cycles. TCRdb reanalysed the 5' RACE reads using MiXCR and keeps one entry per CDR3 protein. Of around 800,000 distinct CDR3 sequences in the sample, about 42% are singletons; the top ten hold 15% to 25%. Sequencing was done on a sample of blood. These receptors came from a man between 60 and 70 years old in good health.

In regard to this clonotype: At one of its ends the junction is not consistent with the germline gene, which may arise from a read error. The rearrangement joins TRBV6-5 to TRBJ2-7; 7 positions agree with TRBD1. This CDR3 region has 14 residues. Germline assignment: CDR1 MNHEY and CDR2 SVGAGI. The CDR3 spells CASSSDRVSNEQYF. In DNA form, the CDR3 reads TGTGCCAGCAGTTCCGACAGGGTCTCCAACGAGCAGTACTTC.

The V and J genes are TRBV5-1 and TRBJ2-7, with 8 bases that match TRBD2. J lost 7 bases, V lost 3 bases, and 12 bases had no gene match. CDR1 and CDR2 from the germline V gene are SGHRS and YFSETQ. CDR3 size: 15 residues. CDR3 region: CASSSIAGRPGEQYF. In DNA, the CDR3 is TGCGCCAGCAGCTCCATAGCGGGGCGCCCCGGAGAGCAGTACTTC.

For this clonotype: Just one base apart from a much larger clone, this may be a read error. The CDR3 region is CSVVTDQCSAFF. The CDR3 DNA sequence: TGCAGCGTTGTCACGGACCAATGTTCGGCTTTCTTT. This chain links TRBV29-1 with TRBJ1-1; D call uncertain. The CDR3 length is 12 residues. Trimming left V 4 bases short and J 11 bases short, with 17 bases between. Germline V CDR1 and CDR2: SQVTM, ANQGSEA. The full variable domain, its missing parts supplied by reference TRBV29-1 and TRBJ1-1, is SAVISQKPSRDICQRGTSLTIQCQVDSQVTMMFWYRQQPGQSLTLIATANQGSEATYESGFVIDKFPISRPNLTFSTLTVSNMSPEDSSIYLCSVVTDQCSAFFGQGTRLTVV.

The V call is TRBV7-2, the J call TRBJ2-2; 9 bases line up with TRBD2. Germline trimming cut 3 bases from V and 7 bases from J; bases unmatched to any gene: 6. The CDR3 is made up of 15 amino acids. Germline assignment: CDR1 SGHTA and CDR2 FQGNSA. This chain's CDR3 is CASSFEAGGDGELFF. The CDR3 DNA sequence: TGTGCCAGCAGCTTTGAAGCGGGGGGTGACGGGGAGCTGTTTTTT.

V and J are TRBV2 and TRBJ2-4; D unclear. The J call is in doubt because the DNA end fits TRBJ2-7 better. The CDR3 extends over 14 amino acids. Germline V gene lookup returns CDR1 SNHLY and CDR2 FYNNEI. CDR3 DNA: TGTGCCAGCAGATCAACCTTTGAAATCTACGAGCAGTACTTC. Translating it yields CASRSTFEIYEQYF.

This clonotype was counted a single time. The chain recombines TRBV6-5 with TRBJ2-4, with D unresolved. The tail of the sequence fits TRBJ2-7 better, so the J call may be wrong. This CDR3 comprises 15 residues. Germline V CDR1 and CDR2: MNHEY, SVGAGI. The CDR3 DNA reads TGTGCCAGCAGTTTGGAAAGAGTTCCTTCCTACGAGCAGTACTTC. It encodes CASSLERVPSYEQYF.

This clonotype has a handful of counts. The V and J genes are TRBV15 and TRBJ2-5, with no clear D. CDR1 and CDR2 from the germline V gene are LNHNV and YYDKDF (reference sequence). This CDR3 region has 14 residues. Trimming stripped 1 base from V and 5 bases from J, with 11 bases between. The CDR3 nucleotides are TGTGCCACCAGCAGAGGGTACAGCTTCGAGACCCAGTACTTC. Its translation is CATSRGYSFETQYF.

This clonotype was seen only a few times. The chain has TRBV2 and TRBJ2-7; D is unresolved. V dropped 7 bases and J dropped 0 bases, with 7 bases sitting between them. The CDR3 loop spans 12 amino acids. CDR1 SNHLY and CDR2 FYNNEI come from the germline V gene. CDR3 sequence: CASTGDSYEQYF. As DNA, the CDR3 is TGTGCCAGCACCGGAGACTCCTACGAGCAGTACTTC.

A few counts support this clonotype. The rearrangement joins TRBV20-1 to TRBJ2-1; 8 bases agree with TRBD2. In germline, CDR1 is DFQATT, CDR2 SNEGSKA (reference sequence). The ends lost 1 base at V and 7 bases at J; junction bases unmatched: 6. The CDR3 has 14 amino acids. The CDR3 is CSARGSGGVNEQFF. The CDR3 DNA reads TGCAGTGCTAGAGGCAGCGGGGGAGTTAATGAGCAGTTCTTC.

V usage is TRBV7-2 and J usage is TRBJ2-7; 13 bases line up with TRBD2. The CDR3 runs 15 residues. With 5 bases clipped from V and 6 bases from J, the junction kept 7 bases outside the gene matches. The germline CDR1 and CDR2 sequences are SGHTA and FQGNSA. The CDR3 DNA reads TGTGCCAGCAGCCCTCAACTAGCGGGGGGGCGCGAGCAGTACTTC. It is translated as CASSPQLAGGREQYF.

This rearrangement joins TRBV24-1 to TRBJ2-2, with 9 bases lining up with TRBD1. CDR1 KGHDR and CDR2 SFDVKD come from the germline V gene. The V and J ends lost 5 bases and 5 bases, in that order; junction bases with no gene match: 11. This CDR3 region has 17 residues. The CDR3 loop reads CATSAPSGQGRTGELFF. The CDR3 coding sequence is TGTGCCACCAGTGCTCCCTCGGGACAGGGTCGTACCGGGGAGCTGTTTTTT.

This clonotype was detected many times. The genes are TRBV25-1 and TRBJ2-7; D is unclear. V lost 3 bases to trimming and J lost 0 bases, with 9 bases between them. Germline CDR1 reads MGHDK; CDR2 reads SYGVNS. CDR3 length: 14 residues. DNA for the CDR3: TGTGCCAGCAGTGAGGGCGGAAGCTCCTACGAGCAGTACTTC. Amino acid sequence: CASSEGGSSYEQYF.

This clonotype was seen ten or more times. The chain links TRBV27 to TRBJ2-7, with a possible D match to TRBD1 (5 bases). V lost 5 bases, J lost 2 bases, and 10 bases lay in between. Per the germline V gene, CDR1 is MNHEY and CDR2 is SMNVEV (reference sequence). This CDR3 comprises 13 residues. CDR3 in amino acids: CASSRTSAYEQYF. CDR3 sequence (DNA): TGTGCCAGCAGTCGGACATCCGCCTACGAGCAGTACTTC.

There are many counts of this clonotype. The chain has TRBV14 and TRBJ1-6, with D unresolved. Trimming took off 5 bases at V and 0 bases at J, with 5 bases between the two ends. Germline loops: CDR1 SGHDN, CDR2 FVKESK. The CDR3 spans 14 residues. In DNA, the CDR3 is TGTGCCAGCAGCTTGGGCTCCTATAATTCACCCCTCCACTTT. Translating it yields CASSLGSYNSPLHF.

Regarding this clonotype: With a much larger clone just one base away, this may be a read error. The chain joins TRBV27 to TRBJ2-2; D is undetermined. This CDR3 has 14 amino acids. CDR1 and CDR2 from the germline V gene are MNHEY and SMNVEV (reference sequence). The germline V and J ends were trimmed by 6 bases and 6 bases, with 14 bases remaining between them. CDR3 in amino acids: CASRTIISSGELFF. The DNA for the CDR3 is TGTGCCAGCAGAACTATCATCTCCTCCGGGGAGCTGTTTTTT.

This clonotype was seen a handful of times. V and J are TRBV15 and TRBJ1-2, with D unclear. Germline-derived CDR1 and CDR2 are LNHNV and YYDKDF (reference sequence). This CDR3 contains 13 residues. The V end was cut by 5 bases, the J end by 3 bases, with 10 bases between. This CDR3 is CATSVRAHYGYTF. The DNA of the CDR3 is TGTGCCACCAGCGTTCGAGCCCACTATGGCTACACCTTC.

This clonotype has just a few counts. V gene TRBV9 combines with J gene TRBJ2-1; weak D call: TRBD1 (5 bases). The CDR3 runs to 15 residues. The V end lost 4 bases, the J end lost 1 base, and 12 bases lay between the germline ends. The germline V gene has CDR1 SGDLS and CDR2 YYNGEE. In DNA, the CDR3 is TGTGCCAGCAGCCAAGGGGTTGGGTCCTACAATGAGCAGTTCTTC. Protein sequence: CASSQGVGSYNEQFF.